This T cell receptor beta chain emerged from a study of blood T cell repertoires in COVID-19. In the study overall: Italy, Spain and the United States were the sources of the convalescent and acute COVID-19 samples. The cDNA or gDNA used as material had been derived from T cells, B-cell-depleted T cells, or PBMCs.

Original analysis: It was from reference gene primer amplification that nucleated cell counts were estimated. The method was immunoSEQ multiplex PCR; TCRdb's version includes in-frame clones alone and lacks a portion of them. V, J and clone size are those of that table, while D and trimming were read from the DNA. The table has 95,000 to 100,000 clones, roughly nine tenths seen once. The sample was peripheral blood. This clonotype originated in a man in his forties or fifties with acute or convalescent COVID-19.

The CDR3 DNA reads TGTGCCAGCAGTTTGGGTACCCAGGACAGGGAGGTTGAAGCTTTCTTT. It encodes CASSLGTQDREVEAFF. This sequence joins TRBV27 and TRBJ1-1; TRBD1 matches at 8 bases. This CDR3 has 16 residues. Looked up from germline, CDR1 is MNHEY and CDR2 is SMNVEV (reference sequence). The ends lost 3 bases at V and 7 bases at J; junction bases unmatched: 13.